The T cell receptor beta chain under discussion was sequenced for a study of T-cell reconstitution after alpha-beta-depleted transplantation in children. V lost 0 bases and J 6 bases, leaving 20 bases between the germline ends. The CDR3 consists of 16 residues. Germline-derived CDR1 and CDR2 are DFQATT and SNEGSKA (reference sequence). The TCRbeta library was prepared with unique molecular identifiers. TCRdb processed the PCR reads anew with MiXCR; each CDR3 protein has one entry. The table lists roughly 250,000 distinct CDR3 sequences, approximately 8.9% of them singletons, with 6.3% in the top ten. Overall study results and limits: Reportedly, only several hundred clones from non-depleted graft cells drove alpha-beta T-cell counts at about two months.

This clonotype was counted at least ten times. Its antigen is unidentified. The sample was PBMCs, mostly from graft donor cells, taken 180 days after TCRalphabeta/CD19-depleted stem cell transplant. This clonotype was sampled from a male patient aged 5 to 17 who had a stem cell transplant for acute lymphoblastic leukemia, so the T cells may come from the graft donor. This rearrangement joins TRBV20-1 to TRBJ1-2; the D is unclear. The CDR3 nucleotides read TGCAGTGCTAGAGATCCCCGACCGCTCTCAGGCCATGGCTACACCTTC. Encoded protein: CSARDPRPLSGHGYTF.